Described below is a single T cell receptor beta chain sequence and its context. TCRdb's copy holds only in-frame clones and misses some; the assay was immunoSEQ multiplex PCR. The table has under 250,000 clones, 80% to 90% seen once. These data are taken from a study of blood T cell repertoires in COVID-19. Study-level information: Samples of COVID-19 (acute and convalescent) were obtained from the United States, Italy and Spain. T cells, B-cell-depleted T cells, or PBMCs supplied cDNA or gDNA.

The germline gives CDR1 MDHEN, CDR2 SYDVKM. This CDR3 is built from 16 residues. The ends were cut back, 6 bases at V and 7 bases at J, with 24 bases in the middle. The chain employs TRBV28 and TRBJ1-1; D unclear. The sample comprised peripheral blood. The source of this sequence is a woman aged 45-65 years with acute or convalescent COVID-19. CDR3 amino acids: CASSSSRYTSPSEAFF. The CDR3 DNA reads TGTGCCAGCAGCTCCTCGCGATACACAAGCCCTAGTGAAGCTTTCTTT.